This T cell receptor (beta chain) was sequenced during a study of vaccination and CD4 T cells after COVID-19. Study-wide background: Six males and four females, two Hispanic, made up the convalescents.

The study sequenced cultured CD4+ T cell DNA using the Oncomine TCR Beta short-read assay. In TCRdb, the PCR reads were re-called with MiXCR into one record per CDR3 protein. The sample includes under 20,000 distinct CDR3 sequences, under 65% of them seen just once. Study-level results: The rise in median SARS-CoV-2-reactive clonotypes, from roughly 19 to 38, was not significant.

This clonotype has just one count. Its antigen is undetermined. The time point denotes: late sampling 161 to 241 days after vaccination in three convalescent patients. Treatment meaning: roughly 11-day PBMC culture with coronavirus spike peptide pools or control peptides (ViraFEST assay). Once peptide pools had expanded antigen-specific T cells, ViraFEST sequenced TCRs. The clonotype originates from a human donor who had recovered from COVID-19. Sequencing was performed on CD4+ T cells from blood, cultured in vitro, taken about 7 months after SARS-CoV-2 vaccination.

DNA of the CDR3: TGTGCCAGCTTCGGCCCGGGACAAGTCTTCTCTGGGGGAGAGCATTTT. It encodes CASFGPGQVFSGGEHF. The V gene is TRBV6-1, the J gene TRBJ1-5; D is perhaps TRBD1 (6 bases). Germline V gene sequence: CDR1 MNHNS, CDR2 SASEGT. The ends were cut back, 8 bases at V and 14 bases at J, with 31 bases in the middle. This CDR3 is built from 16 residues.